The 5 T cell receptor beta chains reported below all come from one sample, sequenced in a study of blood T cell repertoires in COVID-19. Some clones are missing from TCRdb's copy, which holds only in-frame ones; the method was immunoSEQ multiplex PCR. The repertoire holds 250,000 or so clones, with around 85% as singletons. The sequenced sample consisted of peripheral blood. The receptors derive from a man between 60 and 70 years old with acute or convalescent COVID-19.

This clone was detected once. The V gene is TRBV27, the J gene TRBJ1-5; D unclear. Between the trimmed V and J ends, which lost 3 bases and 1 base, there was a span of 7 bases. Looked up from germline, CDR1 is MNHEY and CDR2 is SMNVEV (reference sequence). The CDR3 spans 14 residues. The CDR3: CASSLENSNQPQHF. CDR3 nucleotides: TGTGCCAGCAGTTTGGAGAACAGCAATCAGCCCCAGCATTTT.

The chain couples TRBV9 to TRBJ2-2, with D possibly matching TRBD1 (6 bases). The germline V gene encodes CDR1 SGDLS and CDR2 YYNGEE. This CDR3 region has 16 residues. V lost 0 bases to trimming and J lost 5 bases, with 14 bases between them. In DNA, the CDR3 is TGTGCCAGCAGCGTAGGGACAGACGGTAGAACCGGGGAGCTGTTTTTT. Protein product: CASSVGTDGRTGELFF.

The CDR3 here is CASSQVDSSYEQYF. CDR3 nucleotide sequence: TGTGCCAGCAGCCAAGTAGACAGTTCCTACGAGCAGTACTTC. The rearrangement joins TRBV3-1 (or the pseudogene TRBV3-2) to TRBJ2-7; D perhaps matches TRBD1 (5 bases). Between the trimmed V and J ends, which lost 1 base and 1 base, there was a span of 8 bases. The length of the CDR3 is 14 residues. Looked up from germline, CDR1 is LGHDT and CDR2 is YNNKEL (reference sequence).

The chain recombines TRBV6-5 with TRBJ2-7; D remains ambiguous. CDR3 length: 12 amino acids. Per germline, CDR1 MNHEY and CDR2 SVGAGI. The V end lost 5 bases, the J end lost 4 bases, and 9 bases lay between the germline ends. CDR3 residues: CASSRSGYEQYF. DNA of the CDR3: TGTGCCAGCAGTCGTTCAGGTTACGAGCAGTACTTC.

The rearrangement joins TRBV6-5 to TRBJ2-3; 8 nucleotides align to TRBD2. Germline V gene data show CDR1 as MNHEY and CDR2 as SVGAGI. The ends lost 2 bases at V and 6 bases at J; junction bases unmatched: 4. The CDR3 loop spans 14 amino acids. Here the CDR3 reads CASSYVRLADTQYF. CDR3 coding DNA: TGTGCCAGCAGTTACGTTAGACTAGCGGATACGCAGTATTTT.